This TCR beta chain was captured by sequencing in a study of T cells in tuberculosis (dated by TCRdb to the late 2010s). Notes on the research overall: In the study, CD1B tetramers and high-throughput TCR immunosequencing were combined to characterize T cells specific for the mycobacterial lipid antigen glucose monomycolate (GMM). IGRA-negative adolescents, IGRA-positive adolescents with latent tuberculosis and adults with active tuberculosis, ten per group, were compared in a South African clinical cohort. PBMC from patients with active tuberculosis were archived either before the start of standard anti-tuberculosis treatment or within 7 days of starting that treatment. Study-wide findings and limitations: Shorter CDR3-alpha lengths in active tuberculosis patients partly drove the smaller NN-distances, and the TCR-beta difference was not statistically significant. Clinical samples were selected based on which cryopreserved specimens were available, and the active tuberculosis cases were adults whereas the controls were adolescents. Compared with IGRA-negative controls, TCR-alpha repertoires from active tuberculosis had smaller mean NN-distances to GMM-specific TCRs, which suggests clonal expansion of these TCRs. A classifier using the diverse GMM-specific repertoire reached 85% to 90% accuracy (AUROC roughly 0.9), compared with approximately 73% accuracy using GEM motif frequencies.

Read against the paper, the sample's time point label means: new active TB diagnosis, blood taken before or within 7 days of starting treatment. The active tuberculosis patients were newly diagnosed, HIV-seronegative South African adults aged 18 years or older. Confirmation of active tuberculosis came from positive sputum smear microscopy and/or a positive M. tuberculosis culture. Immunosequencing was performed on unsorted cryopreserved PBMC, with around 100,000 T cells per clinical donor covered on average. Of note for this clone: Its binding antigen is unknown. No quality values exist for individual bases; no much larger clone is one base distant.

TCR libraries were generated with the immunoSEQ multiplex PCR assay, using TCR-beta and/or TCR-alpha/delta assays for each sample. Amplified TCR libraries were sequenced on the Illumina high-throughput platform. The authors' pipeline ran thus. Clustering and dimensionality reduction relied on pairwise TCRdist distances among GMM-specific receptors from T cells that were either sorted ex vivo or expanded in vitro. The score assigned to each clinical repertoire was mean NN-distance, meaning the average TCRdist to the nearest 10% of tetramer-positive reference sequences. GEM TCR motif frequency was calculated as the fraction of unique TCRs that matched known GEM sequences in V/J usage and CDR3 length. Linear discriminant analysis with leave-one-out cross-validation, implemented in scikit-learn, was used to classify active tuberculosis. TCRdb took over this immuneACCESS table, retaining in-frame rearrangements with V and J assigned. Such tables are incomplete; in checked studies, under half of the missing clones stem from an unresolved V gene, and the remainder is unexplained. The V and J calls and clone size are taken from that table; D and trimming were inferred from the DNA. This sample is represented by tens of thousands of clones; just over 90% of them were singletons. 7% of the sample rests with the top ten.

V lost 2 bases and J lost 5 bases, and the count of bases not matched to a germline gene is 1. The CDR3 has 12 amino acids, counting the end cysteine and phenylalanine. CDR3 DNA only is kept here, 36 bases in frame from base 1. Reading the germline V gene (reference sequence) gives CDR1 GTSNPN and CDR2 SVGIG. The material sequenced was PBMCs, taken at tuberculosis diagnosis. This clonotype was obtained from an adult with tuberculosis. Some clones in this sample may be carry-over from other donors' samples. The chain is made from TRBV30 and TRBJ1-1, with 8 central nucleotides matching TRBD1. Read as DNA, the sequence is TGTGCCTGGAGTACAGGGGGGACTGAAGCTTTCTTT. Its product reads: CAWSTGGTEAFF.